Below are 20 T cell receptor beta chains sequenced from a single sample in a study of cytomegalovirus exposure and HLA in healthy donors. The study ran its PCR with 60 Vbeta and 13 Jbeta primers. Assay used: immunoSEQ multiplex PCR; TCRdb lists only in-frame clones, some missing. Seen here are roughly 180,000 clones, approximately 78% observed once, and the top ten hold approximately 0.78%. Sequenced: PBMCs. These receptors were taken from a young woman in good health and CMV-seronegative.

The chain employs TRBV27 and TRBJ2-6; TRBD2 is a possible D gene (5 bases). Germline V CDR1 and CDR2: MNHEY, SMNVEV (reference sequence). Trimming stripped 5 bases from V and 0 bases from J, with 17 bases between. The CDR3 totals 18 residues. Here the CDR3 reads CASSPPPRRGSGANVLTF. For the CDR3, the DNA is TGTGCCAGCAGTCCCCCCCCTAGACGGGGCTCTGGGGCCAACGTCCTGACTTTC.

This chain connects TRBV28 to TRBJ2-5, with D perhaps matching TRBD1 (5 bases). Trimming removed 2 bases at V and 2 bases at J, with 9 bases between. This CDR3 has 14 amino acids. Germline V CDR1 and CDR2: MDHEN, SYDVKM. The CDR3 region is CASSLLGHQETQYF. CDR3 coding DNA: TGTGCCAGCAGTTTACTGGGGCATCAAGAGACCCAGTACTTC.

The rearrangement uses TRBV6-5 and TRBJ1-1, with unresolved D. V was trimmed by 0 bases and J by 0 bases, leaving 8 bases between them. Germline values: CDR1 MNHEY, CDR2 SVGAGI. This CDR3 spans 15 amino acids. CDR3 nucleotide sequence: TGTGCCAGCAGTTACTCGCGGTACATGAACACTGAAGCTTTCTTT. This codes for CASSYSRYMNTEAFF.

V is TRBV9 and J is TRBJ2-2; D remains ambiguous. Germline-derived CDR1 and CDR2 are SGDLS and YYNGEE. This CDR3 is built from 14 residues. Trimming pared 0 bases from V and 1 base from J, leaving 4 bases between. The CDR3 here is CASSVGLNTGELFF. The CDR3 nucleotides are TGTGCCAGCAGCGTAGGGCTGAACACCGGGGAGCTGTTTTTT.

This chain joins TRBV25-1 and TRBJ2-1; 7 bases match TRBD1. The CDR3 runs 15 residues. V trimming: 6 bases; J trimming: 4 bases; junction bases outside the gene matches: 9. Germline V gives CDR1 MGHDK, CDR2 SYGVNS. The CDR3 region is CASRPQGILYNEQFF. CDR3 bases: TGTGCCAGCAGACCACAGGGGATACTATACAATGAGCAGTTCTTC.

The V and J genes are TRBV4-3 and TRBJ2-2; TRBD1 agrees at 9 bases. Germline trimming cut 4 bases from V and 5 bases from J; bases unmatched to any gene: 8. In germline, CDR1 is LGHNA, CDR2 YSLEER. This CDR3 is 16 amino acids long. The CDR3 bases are TGCGCCAGCAGCCGTATCACAGGGGGCTCAACCGGGGAGCTGTTTTTT. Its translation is CASSRITGGSTGELFF.

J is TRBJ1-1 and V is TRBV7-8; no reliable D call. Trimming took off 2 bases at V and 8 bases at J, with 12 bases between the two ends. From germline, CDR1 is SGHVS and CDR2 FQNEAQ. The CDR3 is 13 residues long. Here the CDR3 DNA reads TGTGCCAGCAGCTTACAACATCCCGGGGAAGCTTTCTTT. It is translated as CASSLQHPGEAFF. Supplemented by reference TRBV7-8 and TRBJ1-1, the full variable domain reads GAGVSQSPRYKVAKRGQDVALRCDPISGHVSLFWYQQALGQGPEFLTYFQNEAQLDKSGLPSDRFFAERPEGSVSTLKIQRTQQEDSAVYLCASSLQHPGEAFFGQGTRLTVV.

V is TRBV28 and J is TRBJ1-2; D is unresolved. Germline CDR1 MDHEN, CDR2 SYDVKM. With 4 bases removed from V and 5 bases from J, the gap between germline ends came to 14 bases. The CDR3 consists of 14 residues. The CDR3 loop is CASSSEVAGYGYTF. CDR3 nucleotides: TGTGCCAGCAGTTCGGAGGTAGCCGGGTATGGCTACACCTTC.

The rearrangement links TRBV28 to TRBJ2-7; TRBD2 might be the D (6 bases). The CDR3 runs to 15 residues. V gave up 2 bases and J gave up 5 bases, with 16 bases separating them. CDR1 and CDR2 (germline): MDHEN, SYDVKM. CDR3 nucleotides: TGTGCCAGCAGTTTAATTGCGACGGGAGTAGACGAGCAGTACTTC. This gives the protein CASSLIATGVDEQYF.

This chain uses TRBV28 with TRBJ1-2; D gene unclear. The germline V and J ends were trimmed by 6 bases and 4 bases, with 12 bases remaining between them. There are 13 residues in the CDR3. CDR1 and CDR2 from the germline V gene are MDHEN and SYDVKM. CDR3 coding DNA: TGTGCCAGCAGGGTCTCGGGGAGCTATGGCTACACCTTC. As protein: CASRVSGSYGYTF.

This CDR3 is CASNQRAGLRAEQYF. CDR3 DNA: TGTGCCAGCAATCAGCGGGCAGGCCTCCGGGCCGAGCAGTACTTC. The genes are TRBV27 and TRBJ2-7, with a tentative D call TRBD2 (6 bases). This CDR3 comprises 15 residues. CDR1 is MNHEY and CDR2 is SMNVEV in the germline V gene (reference sequence). V was cut by 7 bases and J by 6 bases, with 22 bases left in between.

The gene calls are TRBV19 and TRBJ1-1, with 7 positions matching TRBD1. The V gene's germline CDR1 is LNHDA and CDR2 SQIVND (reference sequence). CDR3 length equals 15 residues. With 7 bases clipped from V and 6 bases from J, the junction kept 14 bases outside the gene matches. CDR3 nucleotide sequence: TGTGCCAGTAAAAGAAACGCAGGGGGAAAGGCTGAAGCTTTCTTT. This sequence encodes CASKRNAGGKAEAFF.

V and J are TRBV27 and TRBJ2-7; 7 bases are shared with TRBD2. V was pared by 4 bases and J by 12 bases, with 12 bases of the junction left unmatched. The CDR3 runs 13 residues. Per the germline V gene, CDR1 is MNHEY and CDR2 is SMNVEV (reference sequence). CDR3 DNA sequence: TGTGCCAGCAGTTCCGTGAGCGGGACCGGGGGGTACTTC. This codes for CASSSVSGTGGYF.

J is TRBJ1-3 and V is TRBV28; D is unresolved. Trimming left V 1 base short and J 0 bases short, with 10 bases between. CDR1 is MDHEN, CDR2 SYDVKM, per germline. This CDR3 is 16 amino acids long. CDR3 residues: CASSLSGLNSGNTIYF. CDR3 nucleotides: TGTGCCAGCAGTTTATCTGGACTAAACTCTGGAAACACCATATATTTT.

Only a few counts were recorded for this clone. For the CDR3, the DNA is TGTGCCAGCAGCGTGAATACTGGACAGGGGGCTTCGCATGAGCAGTTCTTC. Protein sequence: CASSVNTGQGASHEQFF. The rearrangement joins TRBV27 to TRBJ2-1; the match to TRBD1 covers 11 bases. Germline CDR1 MNHEY, CDR2 SMNVEV (reference sequence). The CDR3 has 17 amino acids. V lost 6 bases, J lost 8 bases, and 15 bases stayed unmatched.

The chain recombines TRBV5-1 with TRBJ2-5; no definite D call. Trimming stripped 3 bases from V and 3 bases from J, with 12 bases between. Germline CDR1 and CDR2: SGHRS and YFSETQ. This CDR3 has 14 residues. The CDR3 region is CASSSTDLKETQYF. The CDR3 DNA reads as TGCGCCAGCAGCTCAACAGATTTAAAAGAGACCCAGTACTTC.

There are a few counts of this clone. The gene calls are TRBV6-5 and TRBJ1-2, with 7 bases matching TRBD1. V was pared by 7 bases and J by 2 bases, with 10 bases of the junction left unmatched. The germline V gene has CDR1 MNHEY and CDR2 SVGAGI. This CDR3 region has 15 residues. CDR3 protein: CASTSGSGGNYGYTF. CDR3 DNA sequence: TGTGCCAGCACCTCGGGTTCAGGGGGGAACTATGGCTACACCTTC.

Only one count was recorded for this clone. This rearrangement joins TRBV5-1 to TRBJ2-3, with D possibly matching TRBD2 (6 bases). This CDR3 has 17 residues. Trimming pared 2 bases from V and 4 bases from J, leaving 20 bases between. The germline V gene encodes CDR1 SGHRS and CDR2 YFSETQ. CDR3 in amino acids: CASSFYAVSASADTQYF. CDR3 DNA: TGCGCCAGCAGCTTCTATGCCGTTTCGGCTAGCGCAGATACGCAGTATTTT. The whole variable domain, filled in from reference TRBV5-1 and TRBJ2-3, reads KAGVTQTPRYLIKTRGQQVTLSCSPISGHRSVSWYQQTPGQGLQFLFEYFSETQRNKGNFPGRFSGRQFSNSRSEMNVSTLELGDSALYLCASSFYAVSASADTQYFGPGTRLTVL.

The CDR3 loop is CASSEFRQNTDTQYF. CDR3 nucleotide sequence: TGTGCCAGCAGTGAATTCCGACAGAACACAGATACGCAGTATTTT. The chain uses TRBV25-1 and TRBJ2-3; D possibly corresponds to TRBD1 (5 bases). Germline values: CDR1 MGHDK, CDR2 SYGVNS. Deletions cut 1 base from V and 2 bases from J, with 10 bases between. The CDR3 covers 15 residues.

The CDR3 protein is CASSPPGSGAAAQYF. The CDR3 coding sequence is TGTGCCAGCTCACCACCTGGTAGCGGCGCAGCAGCCCAGTACTTC. The chain is built from TRBV18 and TRBJ2-5, with D possibly being TRBD2 (6 bases). The CDR3 loop spans 15 amino acids. V was trimmed by 0 bases and J by 9 bases, leaving 17 bases between them. From germline, CDR1 is KGHSH and CDR2 LQKENI.